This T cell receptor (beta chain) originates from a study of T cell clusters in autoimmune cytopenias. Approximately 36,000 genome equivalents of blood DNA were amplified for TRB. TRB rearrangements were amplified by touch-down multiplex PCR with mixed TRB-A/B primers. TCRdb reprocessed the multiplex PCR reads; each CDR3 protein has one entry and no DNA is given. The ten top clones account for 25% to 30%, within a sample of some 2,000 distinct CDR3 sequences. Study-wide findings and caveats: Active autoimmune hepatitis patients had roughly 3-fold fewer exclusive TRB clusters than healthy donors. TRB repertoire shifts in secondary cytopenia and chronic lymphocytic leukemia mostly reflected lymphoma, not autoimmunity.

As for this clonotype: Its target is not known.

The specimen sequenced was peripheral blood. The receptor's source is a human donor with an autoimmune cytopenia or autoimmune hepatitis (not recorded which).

The CDR3 spells CSARDSRGTGGEQYF. The V gene is TRBV20-1, the J gene TRBJ2-7; without DNA, the TCRdb call of TRBD1 cannot be checked. The germline V gene has CDR1 DFQATT and CDR2 SNEGSKA (reference sequence). This CDR3 contains 15 residues.